Reported below is one T cell receptor (beta chain). What it binds is not known. This CDR3 is built from 13 residues. V was clipped by 8 bases and J by 4 bases, with 12 bases between them. Germline V gene lookup returns CDR1 SNHLY and CDR2 FYNNEI. Profiling relied on immunoSEQ multiplex PCR, and the TCRdb table lists in-frame clones only, not all of them. Altogether about 18,000 clones are present, roughly four fifths being singletons, with the ten largest covering about 30%. This record belongs to a study of T cells in localized non-small cell lung cancer. Study-wide results and limits: Analysis by sequencing included only one tumor region, so heterogeneity remains possible.

The chain is built from TRBV2 and TRBJ2-1; a weak D match, TRBD2 (5 bases). This clonotype was obtained from a male donor aged 60 or over with stage I lung adenocarcinoma. The sample was peripheral blood, taken before any cancer treatment. The CDR3 nucleotides read TGTGCCAGCGCGACCCGAGGGTACAATGAGCAGTTCTTC. Translated, it gives CASATRGYNEQFF.